This T cell receptor beta chain was identified in a study of PD-L1 blockade in urothelial cancer. Study in general: The study started patients on atezolizumab in about 2014, giving 1,200 mg intravenously every 3 weeks. General study points: Durable benefit was linked to greater 3-week expansion of tumor-associated blood clones.

The time point denotes: peripheral blood 6 weeks after treatment start. Enrolled patients showed locally advanced or metastatic urothelial carcinoma. Sampling of each patient yielded between 1 and 8 specimens, collected pretreatment and on-treatment. Repertoires were generated with immunoSEQ multiplex PCR, while TCRdb's copy carries only in-frame clones and drops some. The table lists about 51,000 clones, more than 75% of them singletons, with 2% to 2.5% in the top ten. To note about this clone: Its target is unknown.

The sample in question was PBMCs, obtained around atezolizumab (anti-PD-L1) treatment. The source is a man between 60 and 75 years old with urothelial cancer.

CDR3 residues: CASGGGDEQFF. The CDR3 coding sequence is TGTGCCAGCGGCGGGGGGGATGAGCAGTTCTTC. The chain has TRBV7-7 and TRBJ2-1; 9 bases are shared with TRBD2. Germline V gene lookup returns CDR1 SSHAT and CDR2 FNYEAQ (reference sequence). The CDR3 extends over 11 amino acids. The V gene end was trimmed by 8 bases and the J gene end by 8 bases; junction bases not matched to a gene: 1.